This T cell receptor beta chain was sequenced in a study of T cell repertoires in cytomegalovirus infection. In this sample, this clonotype turned up many times. TCRdb independently ran MiXCR on the reads; one entry per CDR3 protein. The data show 150,000 to 200,000 distinct CDR3 sequences, roughly 28% seen once. CDR3 size: 14 residues. With 0 bases removed from V and 3 bases from J, the gap between germline ends came to 6 bases. Germline V gives CDR1 SGHVS, CDR2 FQNEAQ. The V gene is TRBV7-8, the J gene TRBJ1-5; D unresolved. The material sequenced was PBMCs. This TCR was recovered from a human donor in good health (CMV status not recorded). Some clones in this sample may be carry-over from other donors' samples. CDR3 nucleotide sequence: TGTGCCAGCAGCTTAGCGGGTAACAATCAGCCCCAGCATTTT. Its protein is CASSLAGNNQPQHF.